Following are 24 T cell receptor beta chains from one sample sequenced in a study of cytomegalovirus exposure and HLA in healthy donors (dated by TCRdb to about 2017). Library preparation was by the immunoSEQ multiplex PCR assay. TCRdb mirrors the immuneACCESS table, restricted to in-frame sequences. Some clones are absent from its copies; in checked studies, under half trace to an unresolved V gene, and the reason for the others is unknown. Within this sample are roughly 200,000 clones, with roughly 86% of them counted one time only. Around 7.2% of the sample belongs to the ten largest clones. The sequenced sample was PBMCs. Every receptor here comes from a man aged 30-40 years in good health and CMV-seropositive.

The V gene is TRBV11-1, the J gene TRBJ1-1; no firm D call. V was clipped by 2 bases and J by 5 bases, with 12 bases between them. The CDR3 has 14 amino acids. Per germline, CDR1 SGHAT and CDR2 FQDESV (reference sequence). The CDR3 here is CASSLTGFSTEAFF. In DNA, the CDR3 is TGTGCCAGCAGCTTAACGGGGTTTAGTACTGAAGCTTTCTTT.

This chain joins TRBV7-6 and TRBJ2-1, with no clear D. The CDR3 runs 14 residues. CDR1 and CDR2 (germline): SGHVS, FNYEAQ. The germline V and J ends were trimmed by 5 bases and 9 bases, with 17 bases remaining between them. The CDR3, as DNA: TGTGCCAGCAGCGCCTCGGTCATCAGAGGTGAGCAGTTCTTC. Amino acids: CASSASVIRGEQFF.

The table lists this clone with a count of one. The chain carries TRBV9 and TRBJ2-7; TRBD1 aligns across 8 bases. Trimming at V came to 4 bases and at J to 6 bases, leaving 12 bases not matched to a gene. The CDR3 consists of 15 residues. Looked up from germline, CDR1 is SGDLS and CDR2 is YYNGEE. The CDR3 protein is CASSNLPGTGGEQYF. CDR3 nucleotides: TGTGCCAGCAGCAACCTTCCCGGGACAGGAGGCGAGCAGTACTTC.

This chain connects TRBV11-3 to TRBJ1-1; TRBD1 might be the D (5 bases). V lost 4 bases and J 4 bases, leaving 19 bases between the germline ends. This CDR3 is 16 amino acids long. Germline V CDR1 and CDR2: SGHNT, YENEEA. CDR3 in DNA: TGTGCCAGCAGCTCGGGGAAAGGAGGGACGATCACTGAAGCTTTCTTT. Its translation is CASSSGKGGTITEAFF.

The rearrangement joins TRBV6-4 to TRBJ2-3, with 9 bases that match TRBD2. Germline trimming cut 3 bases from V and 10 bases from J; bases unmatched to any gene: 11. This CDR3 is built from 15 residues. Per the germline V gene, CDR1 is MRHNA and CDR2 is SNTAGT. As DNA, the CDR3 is TGTGCCAGCAGTGAGTACCCTAGCGGGACTACCGCGCAGTATTTT. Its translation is CASSEYPSGTTAQYF.

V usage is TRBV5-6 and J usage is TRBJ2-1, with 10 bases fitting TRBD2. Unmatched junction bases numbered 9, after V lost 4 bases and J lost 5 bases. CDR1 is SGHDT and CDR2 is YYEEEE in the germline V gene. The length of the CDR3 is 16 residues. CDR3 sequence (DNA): TGTGCCAGCAGCCCCCGTCTAGCGGGAGAAAACAATGAGCAGTTCTTC. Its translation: CASSPRLAGENNEQFF.

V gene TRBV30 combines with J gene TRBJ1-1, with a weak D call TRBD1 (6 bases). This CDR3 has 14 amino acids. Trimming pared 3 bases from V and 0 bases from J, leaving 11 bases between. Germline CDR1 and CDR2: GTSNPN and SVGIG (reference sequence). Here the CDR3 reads CAWSRRDMNTEAFF. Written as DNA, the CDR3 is TGTGCCTGGAGCAGGAGGGACATGAACACTGAAGCTTTCTTT.

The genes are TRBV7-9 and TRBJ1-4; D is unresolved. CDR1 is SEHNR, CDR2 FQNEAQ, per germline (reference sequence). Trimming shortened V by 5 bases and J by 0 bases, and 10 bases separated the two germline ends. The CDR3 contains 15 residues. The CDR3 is CASSRGDATNEKLFF. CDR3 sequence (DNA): TGTGCCAGCAGCCGCGGAGATGCAACTAATGAAAAACTGTTTTTT.

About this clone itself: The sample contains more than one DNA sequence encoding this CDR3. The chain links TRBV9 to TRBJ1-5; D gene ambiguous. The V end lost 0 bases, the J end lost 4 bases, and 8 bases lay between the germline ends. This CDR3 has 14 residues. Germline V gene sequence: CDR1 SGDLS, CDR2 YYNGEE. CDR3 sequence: CASSVGGGNQPQHF. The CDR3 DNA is TGTGCCAGCAGCGTAGGGGGTGGGAATCAGCCCCAGCATTTT.

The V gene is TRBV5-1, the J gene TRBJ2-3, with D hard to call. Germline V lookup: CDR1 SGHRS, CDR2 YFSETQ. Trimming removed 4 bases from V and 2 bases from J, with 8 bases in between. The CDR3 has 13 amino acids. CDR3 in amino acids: CASSGTITDTQYF. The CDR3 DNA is TGCGCCAGCAGCGGTACTATCACAGATACGCAGTATTTT.

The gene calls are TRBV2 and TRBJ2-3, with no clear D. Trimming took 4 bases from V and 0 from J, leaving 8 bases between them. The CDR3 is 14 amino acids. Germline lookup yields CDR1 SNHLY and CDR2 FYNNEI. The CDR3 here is CASSGAASTDTQYF. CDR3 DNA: TGTGCCAGCAGTGGGGCAGCCAGCACAGATACGCAGTATTTT.

The CDR3 DNA is TGTGCCAGCAGCCGGACAGGGGGAAATAGCAATCAGCCCCAGCATTTT. As protein: CASSRTGGNSNQPQHF. The genes are TRBV5-4 and TRBJ1-5, with TRBD1 identical over 10 bases. The CDR3 sequence is 16 residues long. V was clipped by 4 bases and J by 0 bases; unmatched bases: 4. From germline, CDR1 is SGHNT and CDR2 YYREEE (reference sequence).

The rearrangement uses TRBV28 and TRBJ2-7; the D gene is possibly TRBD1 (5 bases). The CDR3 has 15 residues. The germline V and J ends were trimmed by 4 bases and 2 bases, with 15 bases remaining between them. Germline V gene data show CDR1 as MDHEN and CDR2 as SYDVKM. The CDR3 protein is CASSSATDTPYEQYF. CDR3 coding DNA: TGTGCCAGCAGTTCCGCGACAGATACCCCCTACGAGCAGTACTTC. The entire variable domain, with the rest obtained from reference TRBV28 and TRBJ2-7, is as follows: DVKVTQSSRYLVKRTGEKVFLECVQDMDHENMFWYRQDPGLGLRLIYFSYDVKMKEKGDIPEGYSVSREKKERFSLILESASTNQTSMYLCASSSATDTPYEQYFGPGTRLTVT.

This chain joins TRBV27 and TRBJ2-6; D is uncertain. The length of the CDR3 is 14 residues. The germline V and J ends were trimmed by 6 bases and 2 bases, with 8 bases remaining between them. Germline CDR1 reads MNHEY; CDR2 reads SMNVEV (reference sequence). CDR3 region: CASSLMAGANVLTF. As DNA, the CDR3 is TGTGCCAGCAGCTTGATGGCTGGGGCCAACGTCCTGACTTTC.

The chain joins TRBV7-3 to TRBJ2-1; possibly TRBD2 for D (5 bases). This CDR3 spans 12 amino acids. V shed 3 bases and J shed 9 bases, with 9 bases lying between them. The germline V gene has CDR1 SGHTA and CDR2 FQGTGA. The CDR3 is CASSFDRGEQFF. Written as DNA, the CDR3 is TGTGCCAGCAGCTTCGATCGGGGTGAGCAGTTCTTC.

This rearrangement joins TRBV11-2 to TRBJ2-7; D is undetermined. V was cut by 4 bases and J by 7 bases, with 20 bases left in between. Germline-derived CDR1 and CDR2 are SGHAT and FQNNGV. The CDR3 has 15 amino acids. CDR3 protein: CASSSNSVGHEEQYF. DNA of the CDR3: TGTGCCAGCAGCTCCAACTCAGTGGGCCATGAAGAGCAGTACTTC. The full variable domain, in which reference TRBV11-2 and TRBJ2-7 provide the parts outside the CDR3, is EAGVAQSPRYKIIEKRQSVAFWCNPISGHATLYWYQQILGQGPKLLIQFQNNGVVDDSQLPKDRFSAERLKGVDSTLKIQPAKLEDSAVYLCASSSNSVGHEEQYFGPGTRLTVT.

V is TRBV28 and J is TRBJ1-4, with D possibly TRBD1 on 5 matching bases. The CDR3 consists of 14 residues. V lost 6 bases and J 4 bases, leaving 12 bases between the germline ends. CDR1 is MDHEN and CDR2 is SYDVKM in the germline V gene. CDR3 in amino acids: CASRRDSNNEKLFF. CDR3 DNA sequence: TGTGCCAGCAGACGTGACAGCAATAATGAAAAACTGTTTTTT.

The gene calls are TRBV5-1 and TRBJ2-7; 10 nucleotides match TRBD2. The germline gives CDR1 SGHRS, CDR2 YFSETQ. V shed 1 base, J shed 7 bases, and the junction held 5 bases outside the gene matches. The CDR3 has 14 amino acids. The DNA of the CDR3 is TGCGCCAGCAGCTTGAGCGGGGGGGCGATTGAGCAGTACTTC. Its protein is CASSLSGGAIEQYF.

The CDR3 loop reads CASSIMTGEETQYF. The CDR3 DNA reads TGTGCCAGTAGTATAATGACAGGTGAAGAGACCCAGTACTTC. This chain joins TRBV19 and TRBJ2-5; maybe TRBD1 (6 bases). Germline CDR1 and CDR2: LNHDA and SQIVND (reference sequence). The CDR3 has 14 amino acids. V was trimmed by 2 bases and J by 3 bases, leaving 10 bases between them.

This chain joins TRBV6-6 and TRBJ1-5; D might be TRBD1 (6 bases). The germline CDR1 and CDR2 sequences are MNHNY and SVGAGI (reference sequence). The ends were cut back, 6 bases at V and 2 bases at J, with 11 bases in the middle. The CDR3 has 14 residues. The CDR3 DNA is TGTGCCAGCAGCTCCGGGGGCGGCAATCAGCCCCAGCATTTT. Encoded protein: CASSSGGGNQPQHF.

The CDR3 bases are TGTGCCTGTCGAGGGACAGGAATTTTTGCCCAGCATTTT. Protein: CACRGTGIFAQHF. This rearrangement joins TRBV28 to TRBJ1-5; TRBD1 matches at 8 bases. CDR1 is MDHEN, CDR2 SYDVKM, per germline. The CDR3 length is 13 residues. The ends lost 11 bases at V and 11 bases at J; junction bases unmatched: 14.

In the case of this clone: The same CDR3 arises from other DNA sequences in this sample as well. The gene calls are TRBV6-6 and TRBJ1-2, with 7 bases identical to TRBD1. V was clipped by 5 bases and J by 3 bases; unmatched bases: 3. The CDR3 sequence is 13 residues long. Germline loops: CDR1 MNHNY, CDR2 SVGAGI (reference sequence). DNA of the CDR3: TGTGCCAGCAGTCCCACAGGGGACTATGGCTACACCTTC. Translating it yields CASSPTGDYGYTF.

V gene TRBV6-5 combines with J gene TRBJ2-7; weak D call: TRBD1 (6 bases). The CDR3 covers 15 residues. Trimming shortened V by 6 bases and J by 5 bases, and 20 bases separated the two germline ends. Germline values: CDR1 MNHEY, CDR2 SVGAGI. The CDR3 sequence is CASSSLTGYFHEQYF. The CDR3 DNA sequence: TGTGCCAGCAGCTCTTTGACAGGCTATTTCCACGAGCAGTACTTC.

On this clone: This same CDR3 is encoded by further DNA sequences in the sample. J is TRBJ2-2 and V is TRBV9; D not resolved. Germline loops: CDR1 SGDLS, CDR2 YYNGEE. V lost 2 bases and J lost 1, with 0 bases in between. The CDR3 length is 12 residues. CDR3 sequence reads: CASSVNTGELFF. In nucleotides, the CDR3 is TGTGCCAGCAGCGTGAACACCGGGGAGCTGTTTTTT.